Below, one T cell receptor (beta chain) is given with its context. The V segment lost 5 bases and the J segment 4 bases; nucleotides outside the gene matches: 6. CDR1 and CDR2 from the germline V gene are SGHTA and FQGNSA. This CDR3 contains 15 residues. This sample stems from a study of T cell changes during pregnancy in multiple sclerosis. TCRdb's copy holds only in-frame clones and misses some; the assay was immunoSEQ multiplex PCR. The sample consists of tens of thousands of clones, roughly 90% of them appearing once. The sample here was CD4+ T cells from peripheral blood mononuclear cells, taken after pregnancy. This TCR was sampled from a female donor with multiple sclerosis, enrolled in a pregnancy study. The rearrangement uses TRBV7-2 and TRBJ2-1, with 9 bases lining up with TRBD1. The CDR3 region is CASSPGQGNYNEQFF. The CDR3 DNA reads as TGTGCCAGCAGCCCAGGACAGGGGAATTACAATGAGCAGTTCTTC.